This T cell receptor (beta chain) was sequenced during a study of T cell responses to AZD1222 COVID-19 vaccine. Study overall: Pooled together were second doses at about 4 or about 12 weeks. General study points: Baseline serostatus was positive in only a handful of AZD1222 recipients. Nearly half of spike-specific TCRs reportedly go after variant regions that carry no mutations. Donors were chiefly white British, with a greater number of females, and clonal diversity was perhaps underestimated.

Germline V gene data show CDR1 as SGHTA and CDR2 as FQGTGA. J lost 3 bases, V lost 5 bases, and 10 bases had no gene match. CDR3 length: 16 residues. Measured with immunoSEQ multiplex PCR; TCRdb has only the in-frame clones, and not every one. The data hold some 120,000 clones, with roughly 88% observed a single time. Comment on this clone: Its antigen is unidentified.

The starting material was peripheral blood, obtained on day 0 of AZD1222 vaccination. The chain uses TRBV7-3 and TRBJ1-3, with 7 bases identical to TRBD1. This receptor was identified in an adult in good health. The CDR3 sequence is CASSPGPGGDGNTIYF. The CDR3 DNA follows: TGTGCCAGCAGCCCGGGCCCAGGGGGAGATGGAAACACCATATATTTT.